The present T cell receptor beta chain was sequenced within a study of long-term antiretroviral therapy in people with HIV. The immunoSEQ assay was v3.0, run at survey level. The data were produced by immunoSEQ multiplex PCR, yet TCRdb's version contains in-frame clones alone and is incomplete. The sample records some 20,000 clones, around 93% being singletons. Whole-study findings and limits: Pre-ART clonal expansions dominated every time point's repertoire.

V gave up 3 bases and J gave up 8 bases, with 14 bases separating them. CDR3 length equals 14 residues. From germline, CDR1 is SGHTA and CDR2 FQGNSA. Worth noting for this clone: Its specificity is unknown.

The source of this sequence is a woman aged 45-59 years with HIV. The sample here was unsorted PBMCs, taken 4.4 years after starting antiretroviral therapy. The chain links TRBV7-2 to TRBJ2-1; D might be TRBD2 (6 bases). CDR3 sequence reads: CASSFVGGRDEQFF. DNA of the CDR3: TGTGCCAGCAGCTTCGTGGGGGGTCGGGATGAGCAGTTCTTC.